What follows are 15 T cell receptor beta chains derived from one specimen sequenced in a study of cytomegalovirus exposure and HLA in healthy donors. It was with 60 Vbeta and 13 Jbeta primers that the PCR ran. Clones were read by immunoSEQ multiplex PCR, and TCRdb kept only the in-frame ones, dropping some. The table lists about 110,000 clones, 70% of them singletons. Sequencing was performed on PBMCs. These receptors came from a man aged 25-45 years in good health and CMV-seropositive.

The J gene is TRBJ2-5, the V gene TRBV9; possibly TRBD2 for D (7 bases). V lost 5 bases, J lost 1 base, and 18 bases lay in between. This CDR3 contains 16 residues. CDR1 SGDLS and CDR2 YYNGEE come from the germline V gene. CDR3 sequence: CASSLGGGGGQETQYF. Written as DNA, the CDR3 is TGTGCCAGCAGTCTAGGGGGGGGAGGGGGCCAAGAGACCCAGTACTTC.

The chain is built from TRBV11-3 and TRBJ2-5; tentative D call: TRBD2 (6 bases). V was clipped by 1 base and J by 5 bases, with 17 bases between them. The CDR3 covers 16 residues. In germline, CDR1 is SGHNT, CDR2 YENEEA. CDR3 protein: CASSLGAGRGPETQYF. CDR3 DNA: TGTGCCAGCAGCTTAGGTGCGGGACGAGGTCCTGAGACCCAGTACTTC.

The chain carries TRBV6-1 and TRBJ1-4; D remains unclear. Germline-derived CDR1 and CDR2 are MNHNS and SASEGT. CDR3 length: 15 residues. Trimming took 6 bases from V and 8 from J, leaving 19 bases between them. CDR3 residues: CASRETEGLGEKLFF. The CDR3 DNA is TGTGCCAGCAGGGAGACGGAGGGTCTAGGAGAAAAACTGTTTTTT.

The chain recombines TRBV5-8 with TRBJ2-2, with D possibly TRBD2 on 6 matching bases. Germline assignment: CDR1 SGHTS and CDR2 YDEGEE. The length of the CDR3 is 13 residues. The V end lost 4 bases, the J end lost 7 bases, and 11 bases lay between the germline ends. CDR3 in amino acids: CASSAGGSGELFF. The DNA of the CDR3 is TGTGCCAGCAGCGCCGGGGGAAGCGGGGAGCTGTTTTTT.

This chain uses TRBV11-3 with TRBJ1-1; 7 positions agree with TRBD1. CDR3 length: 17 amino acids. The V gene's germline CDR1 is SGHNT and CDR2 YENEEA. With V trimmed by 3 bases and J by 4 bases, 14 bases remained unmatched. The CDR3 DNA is TGTGCCAGCAGCTTCTACAGGGGTGCCCAAAAAGCCACTGAAGCTTTCTTT. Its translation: CASSFYRGAQKATEAFF.

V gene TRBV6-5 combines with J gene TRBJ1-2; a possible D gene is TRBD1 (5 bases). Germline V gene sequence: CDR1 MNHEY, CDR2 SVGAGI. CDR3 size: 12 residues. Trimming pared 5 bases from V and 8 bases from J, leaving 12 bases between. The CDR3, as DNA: TGTGCCAGCAGTCCAAAGGGGAGGGGCTACACCTTC. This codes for CASSPKGRGYTF.

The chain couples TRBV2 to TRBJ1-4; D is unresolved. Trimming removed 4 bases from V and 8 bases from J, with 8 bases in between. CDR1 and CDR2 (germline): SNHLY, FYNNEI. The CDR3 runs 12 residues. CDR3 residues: CASSVAVEKLFF. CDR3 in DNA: TGTGCCAGCAGTGTGGCCGTAGAAAAACTGTTTTTT.

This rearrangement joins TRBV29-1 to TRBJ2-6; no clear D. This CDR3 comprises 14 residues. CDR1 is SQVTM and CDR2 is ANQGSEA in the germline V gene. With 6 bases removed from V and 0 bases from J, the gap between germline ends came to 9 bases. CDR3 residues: CSVRGLSGANVLTF. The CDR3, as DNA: TGCAGCGTGAGAGGTCTCTCTGGGGCCAACGTCCTGACTTTC.

This CDR3 is CASSISDRVYGYTF. The CDR3 region has the DNA TGTGCCAGTAGTATCTCGGACAGGGTCTATGGCTACACCTTC. The chain uses TRBV19 and TRBJ1-2; 8 nucleotides align to TRBD1. In germline, CDR1 is LNHDA, CDR2 SQIVND (reference sequence). V dropped 3 bases and J dropped 4; count of bases not matched to a gene: 4. The CDR3 is 14 amino acids.

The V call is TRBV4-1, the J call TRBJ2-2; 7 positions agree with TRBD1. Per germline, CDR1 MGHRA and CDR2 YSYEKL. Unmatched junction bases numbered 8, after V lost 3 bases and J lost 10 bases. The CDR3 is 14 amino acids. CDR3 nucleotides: TGCGCCAGCAGCCAGGCAGACAGGGCTGAGGAGCTGTTTTTT. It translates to CASSQADRAEELFF.

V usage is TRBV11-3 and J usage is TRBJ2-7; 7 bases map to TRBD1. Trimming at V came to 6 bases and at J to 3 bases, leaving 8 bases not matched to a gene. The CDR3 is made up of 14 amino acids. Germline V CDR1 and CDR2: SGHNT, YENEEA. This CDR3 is CASSPGGALYEQYV. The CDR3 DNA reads TGTGCCAGCAGTCCAGGGGGAGCCCTCTACGAGCAGTACGTC.

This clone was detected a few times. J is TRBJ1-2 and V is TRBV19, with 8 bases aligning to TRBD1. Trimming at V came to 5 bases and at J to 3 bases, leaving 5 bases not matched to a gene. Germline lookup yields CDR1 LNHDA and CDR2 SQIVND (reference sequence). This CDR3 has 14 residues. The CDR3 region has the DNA TGTGCCAGTAGTCCGACAGGGGACGACTATGGCTACACCTTC. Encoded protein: CASSPTGDDYGYTF.

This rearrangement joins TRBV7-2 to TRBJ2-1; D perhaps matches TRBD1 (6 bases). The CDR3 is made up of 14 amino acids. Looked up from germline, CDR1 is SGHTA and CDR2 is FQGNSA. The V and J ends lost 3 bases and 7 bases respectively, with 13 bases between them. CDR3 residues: CASSFATRGNEQFF. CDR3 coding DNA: TGTGCCAGCAGCTTTGCAACTAGGGGGAATGAGCAGTTCTTC.

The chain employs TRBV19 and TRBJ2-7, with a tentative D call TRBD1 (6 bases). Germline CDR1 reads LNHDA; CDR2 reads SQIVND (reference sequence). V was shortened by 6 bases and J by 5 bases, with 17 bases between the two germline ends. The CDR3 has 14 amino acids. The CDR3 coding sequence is TGTGCCAGTAGCGTCCGCACACAGGGTAACGAGCAGTACTTC. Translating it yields CASSVRTQGNEQYF. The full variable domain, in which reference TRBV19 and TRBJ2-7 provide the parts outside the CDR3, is DGGITQSPKYLFRKEGQNVTLSCEQNLNHDAMYWYRQDPGQGLRLIYYSQIVNDFQKGDIAEGYSVSREKKESFPLTVTSAQKNPTAFYLCASSVRTQGNEQYFGPGTRLTVT.

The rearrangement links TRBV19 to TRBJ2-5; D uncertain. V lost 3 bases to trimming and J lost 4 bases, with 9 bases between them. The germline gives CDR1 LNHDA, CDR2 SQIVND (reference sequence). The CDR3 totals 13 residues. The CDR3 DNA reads TGTGCCAGTAGTATGCCAGGCCGAGAGACCCAGTACTTC. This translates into CASSMPGRETQYF. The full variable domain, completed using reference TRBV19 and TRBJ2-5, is DGGITQSPKYLFRKEGQNVTLSCEQNLNHDAMYWYRQDPGQGLRLIYYSQIVNDFQKGDIAEGYSVSREKKESFPLTVTSAQKNPTAFYLCASSMPGRETQYFGPGTRLLVL.